The 30 T cell receptor beta chains below were found in one sample sequenced in a study of identical twins. TCRdb recomputed calls from the 5' RACE reads with MiXCR, one row per CDR3 protein. The table lists more than 1.5 million distinct CDR3 sequences, about 30% of them singletons. The sample taken for sequencing was cord blood. The receptors here all came from a newborn girl in good health.

The chain combines TRBV5-1 with TRBJ2-3, with TRBD1 matching 8 bases. CDR1 SGHRS and CDR2 YFSETQ come from the germline V gene. The CDR3 is 18 amino acids. The V segment lost 0 bases and the J segment 0 bases; nucleotides outside the gene matches: 9. The CDR3 DNA sequence: TGCGCCAGCAGCTTGGATGGGACAGGATTACCTAGCACAGATACGCAGTATTTT. This sequence encodes CASSLDGTGLPSTDTQYF.

The table lists this clonotype with a few counts. The gene calls are TRBV20-1 and TRBJ2-1; 7 nucleotides align to TRBD2. Germline loops: CDR1 DFQATT, CDR2 SNEGSKA (reference sequence). V shed 6 bases, J shed 1 base, and the junction held 12 bases outside the gene matches. The CDR3 is made up of 16 amino acids. CDR3 DNA sequence: TGCAGTGCGGGGCGTGAGCGGGGCTTATCCTACAATGAGCAGTTCTTC. This sequence encodes CSAGRERGLSYNEQFF.

This clonotype was observed a few times. The genes are TRBV10-2 and TRBJ2-3; perhaps TRBD2 as D (5 bases). Trimming removed 6 bases at V and 1 base at J, with 20 bases between. The length of the CDR3 is 17 residues. Germline V gene sequence: CDR1 WSHSY, CDR2 SAAADI. The CDR3 loop is CASSSPLLVGGTDTQYF. Here the CDR3 DNA reads TGCGCCAGCAGCTCGCCTTTACTAGTAGGAGGCACAGATACGCAGTATTTT.

J is TRBJ2-3 and V is TRBV12-3 or TRBV12-4; 12 nucleotides agree with TRBD2. This CDR3 region has 16 residues. Trimming took 6 bases from V and 2 from J; bases not matched to a gene: 6. DNA of the CDR3: TGTGCCAGCAGCACTAGCGGGGGGCCACACACAGATACGCAGTATTTT. As protein: CASSTSGGPHTDTQYF.

The sample holds many counts of this clonotype. The chain links TRBV20-1 to TRBJ2-1; 10 bases are a match to TRBD2. The CDR3 consists of 13 residues. The J segment lost 2 bases and the V segment lost 6 bases, leaving 1 base of the junction unmatched. The V gene's germline CDR1 is DFQATT and CDR2 SNEGSKA (reference sequence). The CDR3 DNA is TGCAGTGCCGGGACTAGCGCCTACAATGAGCAGTTCTTC. Amino acids: CSAGTSAYNEQFF.

The chain couples TRBV21-1 to TRBJ2-7; the table names TRBD1, a call not compared with the DNA. TRBV21-1 is a listed pseudogene. There are 15 residues in the CDR3. The CDR3 region has the DNA TGTGCCAGCGGGATAGGCAGGGTGAAATCCTACGAGCAGTACTTC. Encoded protein: CASGIGRVKSYEQYF.

In its sample, this clonotype was seen once. The gene calls are TRBV20-1 and TRBJ2-1; 12 nucleotides align to TRBD2. The V segment lost 2 bases and the J segment 2 bases; nucleotides outside the gene matches: 4. The CDR3 sequence is 16 residues long. Germline V gene data show CDR1 as DFQATT and CDR2 as SNEGSKA (reference sequence). Written as DNA, the CDR3 is TGCAGTGCTAGAACTAGCGGGAGGCTTACCTACAATGAGCAGTTCTTC. This encodes CSARTSGRLTYNEQFF.

This clonotype was detected a few times. The chain couples TRBV4-2 to TRBJ1-4, with TRBD1 identical over 8 bases. This CDR3 contains 15 residues. V lost 4 bases and J lost 7; bases outside the gene matches: 8. From germline, CDR1 is LGHNA and CDR2 YNFKEQ. CDR3 sequence: CASSLGQGGGEKLFF. CDR3 bases: TGTGCCAGCAGCCTAGGACAGGGAGGAGGTGAAAAACTGTTTTTT.

V usage is TRBV27 and J usage is TRBJ1-6; D is unresolved. CDR3 size: 14 residues. The germline V gene has CDR1 MNHEY and CDR2 SMNVEV (reference sequence). V shed 4 bases and J shed 7 bases, with 11 bases lying between them. The CDR3 DNA reads as TGTGCCAGCAGTTACGGCAGTCACAATTCACCCCTCCACTTT. Its translation: CASSYGSHNSPLHF.

Remarks on this clonotype: One junction end disagrees with the germline gene, perhaps due to a read error. V gene TRBV5-1 combines with J gene TRBJ2-3; 7 bases line up with TRBD1. Germline assignment: CDR1 SGHRS and CDR2 YFSETQ. There are 14 residues in the CDR3. The CDR3 region is CASSLTGHTDTQYF. The DNA for the CDR3 is TGTGCCAGCAGCTTGACAGGGCACACAGATACGCAGTATTTT.

This clonotype was seen a handful of times. The rearrangement uses TRBV6-4 and TRBJ1-2; no clear D. The V gene's germline CDR1 is MRHNA and CDR2 SNTAGT. The CDR3 is 14 amino acids. V gave up 0 bases and J gave up 3 bases, with 8 bases separating them. For the CDR3, the DNA is TGTGCCAGCAGTGACTCGCCGGGGTACTATGGCTACACCTTC. Protein product: CASSDSPGYYGYTF.

This clonotype was seen only a few times. The V gene is TRBV20-1, the J gene TRBJ2-3, with unresolved D. The CDR3 has 12 residues. CDR1 and CDR2 (germline): DFQATT, SNEGSKA (reference sequence). CDR3 DNA: TGCAGCGAGGAATGGGCCGGGGATACGCAGTATTTT. It yields the protein CSEEWAGDTQYF.

This clonotype was seen a handful of times. The J gene is TRBJ2-1, the V gene TRBV27; TRBD2 matches at 9 bases. Per germline, CDR1 MNHEY and CDR2 SMNVEV (reference sequence). With 6 bases clipped from V and 2 bases from J, the junction kept 5 bases outside the gene matches. The length of the CDR3 is 15 residues. CDR3 residues: CASRLRTSAYNEQFF. The CDR3, as DNA: TGTGCCAGCAGACTCCGGACTAGCGCCTACAATGAGCAGTTCTTC.

The sample holds a few counts of this clonotype. The CDR3 bases are TGTGCCAGCAGGTTTAGCGGTACCCCCTACGAGCAGTACTTC. Translation: CASRFSGTPYEQYF. This sequence joins TRBV2 and TRBJ2-7, with TRBD2 as a possible D gene (6 bases). V lost 6 bases and J lost 2, with 14 bases in between. This CDR3 region has 14 residues. Germline assignment: CDR1 SNHLY and CDR2 FYNNEI.

The chain couples TRBV28 to TRBJ2-1, with D possibly being TRBD1 (6 bases). The CDR3 sequence is 14 residues long. CDR1 and CDR2 (germline): MDHEN, SYDVKM. With 6 bases removed from V and 5 bases from J, the gap between germline ends came to 14 bases. CDR3 residues: CASRPHRQDNEQFF. CDR3 in DNA: TGTGCCAGCAGACCCCACAGACAGGACAATGAGCAGTTCTTC.

The chain recombines TRBV28 with TRBJ1-1; D may be TRBD1 (6 bases). The CDR3 totals 12 residues. Trimming stripped 5 bases from V and 11 bases from J, with 15 bases between. In germline, CDR1 is MDHEN, CDR2 SYDVKM. The CDR3 region has the DNA TGTGCCAGCAGTAATCCGGGACAAACGGCTTTCTTT. It specifies CASSNPGQTAFF.

This clonotype was found a few times. The V and J genes are TRBV5-1 and TRBJ2-1; 7 bases match TRBD2. Germline CDR1 reads SGHRS; CDR2 reads YFSETQ. This CDR3 is built from 15 residues. V was pared by 0 bases and J by 7 bases, with 7 bases of the junction left unmatched. CDR3 region: CASSLGTRIGNEQFF. CDR3 sequence (DNA): TGCGCCAGCAGCTTGGGGACTAGAATAGGGAATGAGCAGTTCTTC.

This clonotype was seen more than once but under ten times. The rearrangement uses TRBV20-1 and TRBJ2-1; TRBD2 matches at 8 bases. Trimming removed 4 bases from V and 6 bases from J; junction bases left unmatched: 11. Per the germline V gene, CDR1 is DFQATT and CDR2 is SNEGSKA (reference sequence). The CDR3 is 15 amino acids. CDR3 nucleotides: TGCAGTGCTATCACCGGGAGGGGGGCTGGCAATGAGCAGTTCTTC. Amino acid sequence: CSAITGRGAGNEQFF.

A remark on this clonotype: A much larger clone is a single base away; this may be a read error. This rearrangement joins TRBV12-3 or TRBV12-4 to TRBJ2-1, with D tentatively TRBD1 or TRBD2 (5 bases each). CDR3 length equals 13 residues. Trimming took off 0 bases at V and 13 bases at J, with 13 bases between the two ends. CDR3 DNA: TGTGCCAGCAGTTTAGCGCCCCCGAGGGACCAGTTCTTC. Translated: CASSLAPPRDQFF.

This clonotype was counted between two and nine times. The chain uses TRBV5-1 and TRBJ2-1; D remains ambiguous. The J call could be wrong; TRBJ2-7 is a better fit for the DNA end. CDR1 is SGHRS and CDR2 is YFSETQ in the germline V gene. The length of the CDR3 is 15 residues. In DNA, the CDR3 is TGCGCCAGCAGCTTGGACTTCAGCTCCTACAATGAGCAGTACTTC. Amino acids: CASSLDFSSYNEQYF.

This clonotype was found many times. V gene TRBV6-5 combines with J gene TRBJ2-3, with TRBD2 identical over 7 bases. The CDR3 extends over 15 amino acids. The germline gives CDR1 MNHEY, CDR2 SVGAGI. The ends lost 0 bases at V and 0 bases at J; junction bases unmatched: 0. The CDR3 region has the DNA TGTGCCAGCAGTTACTCGCGGGGGAGCACAGATACGCAGTATTTT. Encoded protein: CASSYSRGSTDTQYF.

This chain's CDR3 is CASSPSRGQGYGYTF. The CDR3 DNA reads as TGTGCCAGCTCACCCTCCAGGGGGCAAGGATATGGCTACACCTTC. The genes are TRBV18 and TRBJ1-2; 8 nucleotides agree with TRBD1. Germline V CDR1 and CDR2: KGHSH, LQKENI. V gave up 3 bases and J gave up 5 bases; unmatched junction bases: 8. The CDR3 totals 15 residues.

J is TRBJ2-1 and V is TRBV27, with D possibly TRBD2 on 6 matching bases. Germline assignment: CDR1 MNHEY and CDR2 SMNVEV (reference sequence). Deletions cut 3 bases from V and 4 bases from J, with 16 bases between. CDR3 size: 16 residues. CDR3 nucleotides: TGTGCCAGCAGTTTCTCCCGGGAGTTCCCGTACAATGAGCAGTTCTTC. Translated: CASSFSREFPYNEQFF.

This clonotype was picked up many times. The gene calls are TRBV28 and TRBJ2-7, with TRBD2 identical over 13 bases. The CDR3 sequence is 14 residues long. Germline V CDR1 and CDR2: MDHEN, SYDVKM. V dropped 6 bases and J dropped 5; count of bases not matched to a gene: 4. The CDR3 spells CASSGTSGIDEQYF. CDR3 sequence (DNA): TGTGCCAGCAGCGGGACTAGCGGGATTGACGAGCAGTACTTC.

In its sample, this clonotype was seen a few times. V is TRBV6-1 and J is TRBJ1-4; TRBD1 matches 7 bases. Germline-derived CDR1 and CDR2 are MNHNS and SASEGT. The CDR3 is made up of 14 amino acids. J was trimmed by 5 bases and V by 5 bases; bases with no gene match: 5. The CDR3 nucleotides read TGTGCCAGCAGTCTCAGGGGGATCAATGAAAAACTGTTTTTT. It encodes CASSLRGINEKLFF.

This chain uses TRBV30 with TRBJ1-1; no definite D call. The V gene's germline CDR1 is GTSNPN and CDR2 SVGIG (reference sequence). V was clipped by 4 bases and J by 8 bases, with 8 bases between them. The CDR3 is 10 amino acids. CDR3 DNA: TGTGCCTGGATTTGGAAGGAAGCTTTCTTT. Translated: CAWIWKEAFF.

This clonotype was observed a few times. This chain links TRBV20-1 with TRBJ2-4, with 11 bases lining up with TRBD2. CDR1 and CDR2 (germline): DFQATT, SNEGSKA (reference sequence). CDR3 size: 17 residues. The J segment lost 1 base and the V segment lost 0 bases, leaving 5 bases of the junction unmatched. The CDR3 DNA reads TGCAGTGCTAGAGATGATAGCGGGAGGGGGGCCAAAAACATTCAGTACTTC. Its translation is CSARDDSGRGAKNIQYF.

This clonotype was counted only a few times. The rearrangement joins TRBV5-1 to TRBJ2-1; 15 nucleotides align to TRBD2. Per germline, CDR1 SGHRS and CDR2 YFSETQ. With V trimmed by 2 bases and J by 6 bases, 3 bases remained unmatched. This CDR3 has 16 residues. The CDR3 nucleotides are TGCGCCAGCAGCTTCCGGACTAGCGGGAGGGCCAATGAGCAGTTCTTC. Protein sequence: CASSFRTSGRANEQFF.

This clonotype appeared a few times. V usage is TRBV12-3 or TRBV12-4 and J usage is TRBJ2-3; 8 nucleotides align to TRBD2. The trim removed 5 bases at V and 6 bases at J, leaving 4 bases unmatched. The CDR3 spans 13 residues. The CDR3 spells CASSGLASDTQYF. The DNA of the CDR3 is TGTGCCAGCAGTGGACTAGCCTCGGATACGCAGTATTTT.

This clonotype has only a few counts. The J gene is TRBJ1-1, the V gene TRBV5-1, with 8 bases identical to TRBD1. The J segment lost 0 bases and the V segment lost 4 bases, leaving 8 bases of the junction unmatched. This CDR3 is built from 16 residues. From germline, CDR1 is SGHRS and CDR2 YFSETQ. This CDR3 is CASSTRQGQMNTEAFF. CDR3 in DNA: TGCGCCAGCAGCACGAGACAGGGGCAGATGAACACTGAAGCTTTCTTT.